This entry lists 5 T cell receptor beta chains sequenced from one sample in a study of T cells after yellow fever vaccination. Each CDR3 protein is one row after TCRdb ran MiXCR on the 5' RACE reads. The repertoire holds approximately 150,000 distinct CDR3 sequences, with roughly 8.2% as singletons. Sequencing used CD4+ T cells sorted from PBMCs, obtained 5 days after the yellow fever booster vaccination. The receptors were gathered from a man aged 30 to 45 who received the YFV17D yellow fever vaccine.

This clonotype was counted at least ten times. V gene TRBV20-1 combines with J gene TRBJ2-1; D might be TRBD1 or TRBD2, each matching 6 bases. With 6 bases removed from V and 0 bases from J, the gap between germline ends came to 15 bases. Germline V gene data show CDR1 as DFQATT and CDR2 as SNEGSKA (reference sequence). The CDR3 runs to 15 residues. In nucleotides, the CDR3 is TGCAGTGCGGAAGGGGGGCAGGGCTCCTACAATGAGCAGTTCTTC. Amino acids: CSAEGGQGSYNEQFF.

In its sample, this clonotype was seen many times. CDR3 nucleotide sequence: TGTGCCAGCACCGCCCGGGGTTCTTCCCTCTTTAAAACAGATACGCAGTATTTT. Translating it yields CASTARGSSLFKTDTQYF. The chain recombines TRBV27 with TRBJ2-3; D may be TRBD2 (5 bases). Per germline, CDR1 MNHEY and CDR2 SMNVEV (reference sequence). This CDR3 has 18 amino acids. The ends were cut back, 7 bases at V and 3 bases at J, with 26 bases in the middle.

Turning to this clonotype: This clone may be a read error of a much larger clone one base away. The gene calls are TRBV20-1 and TRBJ2-1; possible D gene TRBD1, 7 bases. The CDR3 has 14 residues. Germline V lookup: CDR1 DFQATT, CDR2 SNEGSKA (reference sequence). The CDR3 DNA reads TGCAGTGCTCGCAGGGGGGCGCGTTACAATGGGCAGTTCTTC. It specifies CSARRGARYNGQFF.

The gene calls are TRBV5-1 and TRBJ2-7; 10 bases are shared with TRBD2. Germline V lookup: CDR1 SGHRS, CDR2 YFSETQ. The CDR3 is made up of 17 amino acids. Unmatched junction bases numbered 10, after V lost 1 base and J lost 3 bases. CDR3 sequence reads: CASSLQIGSSGSYEQYF. CDR3 DNA: TGCGCCAGCAGCTTGCAGATCGGGTCTAGCGGGAGCTACGAGCAGTACTTC.

There are many counts of this clonotype. The V and J genes are TRBV20-1 and TRBJ2-1; 9 nucleotides line up with TRBD2. The germline V gene encodes CDR1 DFQATT and CDR2 SNEGSKA (reference sequence). CDR3 length equals 15 residues. The V and J ends lost 6 bases and 8 bases, in that order; junction bases with no gene match: 14. The CDR3 sequence is CSALHASGNSDEQFF. In nucleotides, the CDR3 is TGCAGTGCGCTACATGCTAGCGGGAATAGCGATGAGCAGTTCTTC.